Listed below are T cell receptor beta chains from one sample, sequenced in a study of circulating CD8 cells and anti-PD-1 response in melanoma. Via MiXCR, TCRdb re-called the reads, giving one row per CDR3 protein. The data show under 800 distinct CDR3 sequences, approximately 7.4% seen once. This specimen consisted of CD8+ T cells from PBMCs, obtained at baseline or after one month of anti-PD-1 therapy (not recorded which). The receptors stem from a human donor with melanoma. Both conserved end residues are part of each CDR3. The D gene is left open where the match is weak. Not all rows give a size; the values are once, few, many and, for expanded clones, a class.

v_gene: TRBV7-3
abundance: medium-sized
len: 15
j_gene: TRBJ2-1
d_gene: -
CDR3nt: TGTGCCAGCAGCTACGTTGGGGGCGCGGGTGGTGAGCAGTTCTTC
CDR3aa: CASSYVGGAGGEQFF

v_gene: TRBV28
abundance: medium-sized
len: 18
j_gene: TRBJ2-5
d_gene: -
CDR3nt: TGTGCCAGCAGTTTACCCCAGGGGTTGGGGCCCAGCAGAGAGACCCAGTACTTC
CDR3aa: CASSLPQGLGPSRETQYF

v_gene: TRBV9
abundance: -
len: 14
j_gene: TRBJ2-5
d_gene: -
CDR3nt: TGTGCCAGCAGCGAGCCGGATACCCAAGAGACCCAGTACTTC
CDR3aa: CASSEPDTQETQYF

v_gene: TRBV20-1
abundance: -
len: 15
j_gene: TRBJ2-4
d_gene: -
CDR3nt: TGCAGTGCTAGAGCTCGTCTAGCTCTCGCAAACATTCAGTACTTC
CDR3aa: CSARARLALANIQYF

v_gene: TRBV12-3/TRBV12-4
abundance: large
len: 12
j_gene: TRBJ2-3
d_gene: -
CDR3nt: TGTGCCAGCAGTCCACCCACAGATACGCAGTATTTT
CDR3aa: CASSPPTDTQYF

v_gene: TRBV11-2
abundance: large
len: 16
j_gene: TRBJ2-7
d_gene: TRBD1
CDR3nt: TGTGCCAGCAGCTCCTTTAGACCGGGACAGGGCTACGAGCAGTACTTC
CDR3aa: CASSSFRPGQGYEQYF

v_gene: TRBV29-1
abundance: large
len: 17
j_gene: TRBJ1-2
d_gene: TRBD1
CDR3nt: TGCAGCGCCGACGGGACAGGGAGCGATTTTGGGGACTATGGCTACACCTTC
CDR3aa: CSADGTGSDFGDYGYTF

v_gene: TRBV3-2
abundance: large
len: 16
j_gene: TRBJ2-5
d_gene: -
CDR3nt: TGTGCCAGCAGCTTCTGGGTAGCGGGGGGAAGGGAGACCCAGTACTTC
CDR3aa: CASSFWVAGGRETQYF

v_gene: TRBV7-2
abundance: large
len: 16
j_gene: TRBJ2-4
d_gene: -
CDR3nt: TGTGCCAGCAGCACTGTGCCGGGTGGGGCCAAAAACATTCAGTACTTC
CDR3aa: CASSTVPGGAKNIQYF

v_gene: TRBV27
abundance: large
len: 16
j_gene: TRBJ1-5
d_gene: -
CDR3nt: TGTGCCAGCAGTTTATTTGCGGGACATAGCAATCAGCCCCAGCATTTT
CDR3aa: CASSLFAGHSNQPQHF

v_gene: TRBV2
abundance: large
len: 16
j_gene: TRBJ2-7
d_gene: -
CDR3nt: TGTGCCAGCAGACCGGTGGCCGGAGCGGTTGGGTACGAGCAGTACTTC
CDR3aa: CASRPVAGAVGYEQYF

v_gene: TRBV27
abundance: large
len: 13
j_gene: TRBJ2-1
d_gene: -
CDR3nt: TGTGCCAGCGGTCGAGGAACCGACAATGAGCAGTTCTTC
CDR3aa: CASGRGTDNEQFF

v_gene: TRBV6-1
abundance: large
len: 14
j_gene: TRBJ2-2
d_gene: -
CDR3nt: TGTGCCAGCAGTGAAAGGGGATTCACCGGGGAGCTGTTTTTT
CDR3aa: CASSERGFTGELFF

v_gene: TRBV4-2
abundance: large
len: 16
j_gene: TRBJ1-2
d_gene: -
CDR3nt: TGTGCCAGCAGCCAAGCGGCCGTCGGGGGGGGTTATGGCTACACCTTC
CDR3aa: CASSQAAVGGGYGYTF

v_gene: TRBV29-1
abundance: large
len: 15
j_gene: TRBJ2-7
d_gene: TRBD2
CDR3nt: TGCAGCGTTGAAGGACTAGCGGGGGGAGACTACGAGCAGTACTTC
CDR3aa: CSVEGLAGGDYEQYF

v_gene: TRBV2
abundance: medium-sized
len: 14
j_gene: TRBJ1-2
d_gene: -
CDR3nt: TGTGCCAGCAGTCGGGACGGCAGGACGGATGGCTACACCTTC
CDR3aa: CASSRDGRTDGYTF

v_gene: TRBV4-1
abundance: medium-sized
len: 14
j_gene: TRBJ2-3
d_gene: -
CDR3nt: TGCGCCAGCAGCCGGACAGTAGGCACAGATACGCAGTATTTT
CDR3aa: CASSRTVGTDTQYF

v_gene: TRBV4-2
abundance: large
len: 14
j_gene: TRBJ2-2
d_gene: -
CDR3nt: TGTGCCAGCAGCCAAGTCGATACCTCCGGGGAGCTGTTTTTT
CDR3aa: CASSQVDTSGELFF

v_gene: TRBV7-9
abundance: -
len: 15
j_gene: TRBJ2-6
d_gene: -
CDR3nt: TGTGTCAGCAGCTTTCTGAACTCTGGGGCCAACGTCCTGACTTTC
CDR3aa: CVSSFLNSGANVLTF

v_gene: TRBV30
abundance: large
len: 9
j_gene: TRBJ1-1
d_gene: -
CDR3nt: TGTGCGGGCGCAGTGGGCGCTTTCTTT
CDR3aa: CAGAVGAFF

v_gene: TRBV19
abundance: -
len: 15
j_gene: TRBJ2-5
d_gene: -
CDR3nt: TGTGCCAGTAGTATAGAGGGACGGTACCAAGAGGCCCAGTACTTC
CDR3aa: CASSIEGRYQEAQYF

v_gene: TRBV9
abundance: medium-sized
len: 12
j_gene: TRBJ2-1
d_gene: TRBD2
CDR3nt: TGTGCCAGCAGCCCCGGGGGGAAAAACCAGTTCTTC
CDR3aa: CASSPGGKNQFF

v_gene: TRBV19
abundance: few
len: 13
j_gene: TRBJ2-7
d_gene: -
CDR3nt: TGTGCCAGTAGTCCTAGCGCATCCTACGAGCAGTACTTC
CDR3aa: CASSPSASYEQYF

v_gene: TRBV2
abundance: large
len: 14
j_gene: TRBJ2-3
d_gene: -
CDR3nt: TGTGCCAGCAGTGTGGGGGGCCTGGCAGATACGCAGTATTTT
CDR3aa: CASSVGGLADTQYF

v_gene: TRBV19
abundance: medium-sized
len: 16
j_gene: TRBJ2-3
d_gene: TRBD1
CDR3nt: TGTGCCAGTAGTATCCCTGCAGGCCAGGGGGCAGATACGCAGTATTTT
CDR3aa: CASSIPAGQGADTQYF

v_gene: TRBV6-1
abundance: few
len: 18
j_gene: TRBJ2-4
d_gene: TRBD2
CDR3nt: TGTGCCAGCAGTGGAAGGACTAGCGGGGGGAACGCCAAAAACATTCAGTACTTC
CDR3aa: CASSGRTSGGNAKNIQYF

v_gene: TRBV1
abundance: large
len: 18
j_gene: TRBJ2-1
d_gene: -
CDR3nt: TGCACCAGCAGCCATCCAGGGGGTTCAAAAGGCCCCTACAATGAGCAGTTCTTC
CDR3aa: CTSSHPGGSKGPYNEQFF

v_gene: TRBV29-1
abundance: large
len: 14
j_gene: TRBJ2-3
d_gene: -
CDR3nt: TGCAGCGTTGAAGATTTGGGTGGCGAAGGTACGCAGTATTTT
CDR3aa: CSVEDLGGEGTQYF

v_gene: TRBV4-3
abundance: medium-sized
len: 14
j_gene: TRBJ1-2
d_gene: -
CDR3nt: TGCGCCAGCAGCCAAGTGGACGGCGACTATGGCTACACCTTC
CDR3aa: CASSQVDGDYGYTF

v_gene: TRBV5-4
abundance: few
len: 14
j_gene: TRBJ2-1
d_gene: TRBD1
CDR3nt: TGTGCCAGCAGCCGGACAGGGGGCTACAATGAGCAGTTCTTC
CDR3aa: CASSRTGGYNEQFF

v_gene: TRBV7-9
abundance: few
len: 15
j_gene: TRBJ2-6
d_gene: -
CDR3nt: TGTGCCAGCAGCTTTCTGAACTCTGGGGCCAACGTCCTGACTTTC
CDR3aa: CASSFLNSGANVLTF

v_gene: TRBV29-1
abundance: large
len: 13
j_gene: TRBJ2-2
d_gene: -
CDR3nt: TGCAGCGTTGGACGGAACTCCCCAGGGGAGCTGTTTTTT
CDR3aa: CSVGRNSPGELFF

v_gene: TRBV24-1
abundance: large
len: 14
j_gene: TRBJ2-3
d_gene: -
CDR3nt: TGTGCCACCAGTGACCACGACAGGACGGATACGCAGTATTTT
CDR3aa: CATSDHDRTDTQYF

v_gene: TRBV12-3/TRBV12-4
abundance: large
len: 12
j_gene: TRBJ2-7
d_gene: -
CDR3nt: TGTGCCAGCAGCACAGGGTCCTACGAGCAGTACTTC
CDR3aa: CASSTGSYEQYF

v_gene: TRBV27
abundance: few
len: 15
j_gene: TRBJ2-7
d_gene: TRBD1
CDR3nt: TGTACCAGCAGTTTTACCGGGACAGGGGTACGTGAGCAGTACTTC
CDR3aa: CTSSFTGTGVREQYF

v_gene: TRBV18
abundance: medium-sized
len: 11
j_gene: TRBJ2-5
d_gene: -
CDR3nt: TGTGCCAGCCGAATACAAGAGACCCAGTACTTC
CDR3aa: CASRIQETQYF

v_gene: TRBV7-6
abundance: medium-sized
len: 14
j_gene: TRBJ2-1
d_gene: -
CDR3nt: TGTGCCAGCAGCCCAAGGTTGGGAGTCTATGAGCAGTTCTTC
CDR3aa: CASSPRLGVYEQFF

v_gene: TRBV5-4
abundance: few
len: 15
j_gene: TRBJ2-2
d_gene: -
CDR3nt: TGTGCCAGCAGCAGCCGGGCCACAAACACCGGGGAGCTGTTTTTT
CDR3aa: CASSSRATNTGELFF

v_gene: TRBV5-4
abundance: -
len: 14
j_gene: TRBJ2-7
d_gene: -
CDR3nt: TGTGCCAGCAGCTTGCGGGGAAATGCCTACGAGCAGTACTTC
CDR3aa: CASSLRGNAYEQYF

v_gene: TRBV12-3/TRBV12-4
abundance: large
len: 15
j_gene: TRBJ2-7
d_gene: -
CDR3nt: TGTGCCAGCAGTTTTAACGGGGGTTTCTCCTACGAGCAGTACTTC
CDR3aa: CASSFNGGFSYEQYF

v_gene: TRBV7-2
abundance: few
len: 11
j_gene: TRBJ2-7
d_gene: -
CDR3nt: TGTGCCAGCAGGTCCGGCTACGAGCAGTACTTC
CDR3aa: CASRSGYEQYF

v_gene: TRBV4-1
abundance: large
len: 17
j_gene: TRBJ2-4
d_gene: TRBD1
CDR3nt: TGCGCCAGCAGCCAAGACGCAACAGGGGGCGTTACAAACATTCAGTACTTC
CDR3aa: CASSQDATGGVTNIQYF

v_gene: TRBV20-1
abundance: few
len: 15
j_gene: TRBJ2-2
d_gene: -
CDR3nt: TGCAGTGCTAGAGATAAAATATCTTCTGGCGGGGAGCTGTTTTTT
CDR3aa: CSARDKISSGGELFF

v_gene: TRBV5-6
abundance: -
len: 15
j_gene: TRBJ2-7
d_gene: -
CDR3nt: TGTGCCAGCAGCTCGCCCCTCCGGGCCTCCTACGAGCAGTACTTC
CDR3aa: CASSSPLRASYEQYF

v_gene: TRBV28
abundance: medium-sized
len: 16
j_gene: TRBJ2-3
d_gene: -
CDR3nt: TGTGCCAGCAGTCGGGTTACAGGGTGGAATAAAGATACGCAGTATTTT
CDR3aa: CASSRVTGWNKDTQYF

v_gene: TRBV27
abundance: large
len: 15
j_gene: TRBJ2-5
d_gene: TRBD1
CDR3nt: TGTGCCAGCAGTAAGGACAGGGGGCGCGTAGAGACCCAGTACTTC
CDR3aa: CASSKDRGRVETQYF

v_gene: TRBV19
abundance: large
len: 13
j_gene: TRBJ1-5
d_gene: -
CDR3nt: TGTGCCAGTATGTTGGGCGGTAATCAGCCCCAGCATTTT
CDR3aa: CASMLGGNQPQHF

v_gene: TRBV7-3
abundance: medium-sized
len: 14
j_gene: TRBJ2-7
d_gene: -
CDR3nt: TGTGCCAGCAGCCAGGCGGTGGGACCCTACGAGCAGTACTTC
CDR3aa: CASSQAVGPYEQYF

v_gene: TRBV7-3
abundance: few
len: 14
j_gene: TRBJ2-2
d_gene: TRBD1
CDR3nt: TGTGCCAGCAGGCGAGGACAGGGGAGCGGGGAGCTGTTTTTT
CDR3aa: CASRRGQGSGELFF

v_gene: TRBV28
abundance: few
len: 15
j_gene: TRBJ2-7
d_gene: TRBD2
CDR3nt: TGTGCCAGCAGTGCTAGCGGGGACAGCTTGTACGAGCAGTACTTC
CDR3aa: CASSASGDSLYEQYF

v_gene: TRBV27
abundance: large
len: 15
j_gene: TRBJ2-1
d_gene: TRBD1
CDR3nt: TGTGCCAGCAGTTCCGCTCCAGGGGGCAAAAATGAGCAGTTCTTC
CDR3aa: CASSSAPGGKNEQFF

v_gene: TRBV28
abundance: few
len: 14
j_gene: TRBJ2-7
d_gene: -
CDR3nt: TGTGCCAGCAGTGGTCAGGGGGGCTCCTACGAGCAGTACTTC
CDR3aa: CASSGQGGSYEQYF

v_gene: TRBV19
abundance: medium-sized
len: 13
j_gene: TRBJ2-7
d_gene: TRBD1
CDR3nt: TGTGCCAGTAGTGCGGGACAGGACTACGAGCAGTACTTC
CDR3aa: CASSAGQDYEQYF